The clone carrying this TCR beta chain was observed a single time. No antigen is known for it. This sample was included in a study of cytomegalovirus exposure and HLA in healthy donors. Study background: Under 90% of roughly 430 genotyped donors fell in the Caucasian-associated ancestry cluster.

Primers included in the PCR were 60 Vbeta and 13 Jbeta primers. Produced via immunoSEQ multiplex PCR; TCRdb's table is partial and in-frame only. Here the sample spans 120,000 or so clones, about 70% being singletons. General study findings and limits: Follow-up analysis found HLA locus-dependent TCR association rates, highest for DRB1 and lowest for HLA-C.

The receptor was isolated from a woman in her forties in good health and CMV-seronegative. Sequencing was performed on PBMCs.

The CDR3 region is CATTWSAQETQYF. In nucleotides, the CDR3 is TGTGCCACCACGTGGAGCGCACAAGAGACCCAGTACTTC. The chain is built from TRBV6-1 and TRBJ2-5; D gene ambiguous. The germline V gene has CDR1 MNHNS and CDR2 SASEGT. The CDR3 is made up of 13 amino acids. Trimming took off 10 bases at V and 2 bases at J, with 14 bases between the two ends.